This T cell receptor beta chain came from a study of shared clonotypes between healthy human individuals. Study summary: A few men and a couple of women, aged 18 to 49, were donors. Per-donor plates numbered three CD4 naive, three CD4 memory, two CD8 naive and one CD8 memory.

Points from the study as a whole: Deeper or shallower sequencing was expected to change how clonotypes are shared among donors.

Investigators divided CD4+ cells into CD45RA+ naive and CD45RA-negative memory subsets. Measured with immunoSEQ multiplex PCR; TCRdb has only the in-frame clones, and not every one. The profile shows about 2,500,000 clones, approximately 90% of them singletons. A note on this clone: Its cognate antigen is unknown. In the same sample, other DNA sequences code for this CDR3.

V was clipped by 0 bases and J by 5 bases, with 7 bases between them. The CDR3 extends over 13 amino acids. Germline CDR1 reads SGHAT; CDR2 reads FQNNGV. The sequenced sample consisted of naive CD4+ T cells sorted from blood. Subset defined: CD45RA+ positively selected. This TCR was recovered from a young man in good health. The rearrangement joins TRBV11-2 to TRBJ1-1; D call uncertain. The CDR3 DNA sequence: TGTGCCAGCAGCTTAGAAGGAGGTACTGAAGCTTTCTTT. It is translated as CASSLEGGTEAFF.